The clone carrying this TCR beta chain was counted ten times or more. Its specificity is unknown. This CDR3 is 13 amino acids long. From germline, CDR1 is ENHRY and CDR2 SYGVKD. V dropped 3 bases and J dropped 3 bases, with 9 bases sitting between them. Amplification of the TCR beta CDR3 regions used RNA transcripts (as template). Second-round multiplex PCR came after a first-round RT-PCR that employed HTBI primers. TCRdb reprocessed the multiplex PCR reads via MiXCR and lists one record per CDR3 protein. In the table there are about 400,000 distinct CDR3 sequences, about 18% of which are singletons. This record comes from a study of Graves' ophthalmopathy and Graves' hyperthyroidism. The study excluded patients with other autoimmune diseases, uncontrolled infections, pregnancy or lactation. PBMCs were obtained from roughly 9 ml of fresh peripheral blood. General study points: A model of 13 signatures distinguished ophthalmopathy from stable hyperthyroidism at approximately 89% sensitivity and about 80% specificity. Appearing in blood as well were most expanded thyroid clonotypes above 0.001 frequency.

The gene calls are TRBV10-3 and TRBJ2-7; maybe TRBD1 (6 bases). This sequence was found in a woman aged 18 to 35 with Graves' ophthalmopathy. Material for sequencing was peripheral blood. This chain's CDR3 is CAISDIGGYEQYF. In nucleotides, the CDR3 is TGTGCCATCAGTGATATAGGGGGCTACGAGCAGTACTTC.